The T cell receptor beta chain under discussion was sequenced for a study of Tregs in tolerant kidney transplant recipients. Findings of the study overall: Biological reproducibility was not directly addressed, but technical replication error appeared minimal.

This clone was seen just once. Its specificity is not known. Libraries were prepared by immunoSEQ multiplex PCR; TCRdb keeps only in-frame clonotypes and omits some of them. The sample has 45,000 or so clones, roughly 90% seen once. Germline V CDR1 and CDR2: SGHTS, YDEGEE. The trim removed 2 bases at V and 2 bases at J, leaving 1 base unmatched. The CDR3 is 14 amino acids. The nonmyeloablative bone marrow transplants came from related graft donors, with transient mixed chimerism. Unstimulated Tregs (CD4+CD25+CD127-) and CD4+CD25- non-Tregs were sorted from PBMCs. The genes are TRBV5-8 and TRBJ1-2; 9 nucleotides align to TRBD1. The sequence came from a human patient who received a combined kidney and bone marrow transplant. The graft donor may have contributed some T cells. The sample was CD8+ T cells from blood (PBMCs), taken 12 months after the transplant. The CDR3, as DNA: TGTGCCAGCAGCTTAACAGGGGGCAACTATGGCTACACCTTC. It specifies CASSLTGGNYGYTF.